This T cell receptor (beta chain) was sequenced during a study of metastatic and nonmetastatic thyroid tumors. Study context: Blood and tumor or nodule tissue repertoires from malignant and benign thyroid patients were compared.

Patients had received no treatment of any kind before thyroid surgery. Comment on this clone: Its target is not known. Sequence at one end of the junction differs from germline and may be a read error.

Study outcomes and limitations: For both blood and tumor, malignant thyroid tumors reportedly showed significantly higher TCR beta diversity than benign nodules did.

Original processing methods: The authors used CDR3 differences across clinicopathological groups to build a distant-metastasis classifier for papillary thyroid cancer. MiXCR re-clonotyped the PCR reads for TCRdb. For this entry, the V and J calls and clone size follow TCRdb and not the study's own pipeline. The sample has 31,000 or so clones; approximately 15% are singletons. The germline gives CDR1 SGHRS, CDR2 YFSETQ. This CDR3 contains 12 residues. The TCR originated in a female donor with papillary thyroid cancer or a benign thyroid nodule (not recorded which). Some clones in this sample may be carry-over from other donors' samples. This chain joins TRBV5-1 and TRBJ2-2, with D possibly TRBD2 on 5 matching bases. Sequenced material: blood. CDR3 in amino acids: CASRDNTGEPFF. In nucleotides, the CDR3 is TGCGCCAGCAGGGATAACACCGGGGAGCCGTTTTTT.